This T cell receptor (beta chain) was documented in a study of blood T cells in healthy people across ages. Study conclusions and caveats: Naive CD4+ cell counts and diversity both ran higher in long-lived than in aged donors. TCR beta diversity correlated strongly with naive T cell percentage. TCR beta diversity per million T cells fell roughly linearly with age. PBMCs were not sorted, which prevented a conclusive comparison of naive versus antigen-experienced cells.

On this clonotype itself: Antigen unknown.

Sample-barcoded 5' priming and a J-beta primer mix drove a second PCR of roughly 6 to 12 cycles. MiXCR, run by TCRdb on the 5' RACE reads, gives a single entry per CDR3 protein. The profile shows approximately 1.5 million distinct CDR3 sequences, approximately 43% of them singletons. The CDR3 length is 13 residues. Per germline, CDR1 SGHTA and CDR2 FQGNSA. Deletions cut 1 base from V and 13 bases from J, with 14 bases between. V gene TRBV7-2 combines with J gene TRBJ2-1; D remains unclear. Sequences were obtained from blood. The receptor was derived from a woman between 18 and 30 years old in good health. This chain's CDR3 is CASSLDWQETQFF. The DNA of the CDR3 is TGTGCCAGCAGCTTAGATTGGCAAGAGACCCAGTTCTTC. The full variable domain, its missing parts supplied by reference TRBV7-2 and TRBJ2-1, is GAGVSQSPSNKVTEKGKDVELRCDPISGHTALYWYRQSLGQGLEFLIYFQGNSAPDKSGLPSDRFSAERTGGSVSTLTIQRTQQEDSAVYLCASSLDWQETQFFGPGTRLTVL.